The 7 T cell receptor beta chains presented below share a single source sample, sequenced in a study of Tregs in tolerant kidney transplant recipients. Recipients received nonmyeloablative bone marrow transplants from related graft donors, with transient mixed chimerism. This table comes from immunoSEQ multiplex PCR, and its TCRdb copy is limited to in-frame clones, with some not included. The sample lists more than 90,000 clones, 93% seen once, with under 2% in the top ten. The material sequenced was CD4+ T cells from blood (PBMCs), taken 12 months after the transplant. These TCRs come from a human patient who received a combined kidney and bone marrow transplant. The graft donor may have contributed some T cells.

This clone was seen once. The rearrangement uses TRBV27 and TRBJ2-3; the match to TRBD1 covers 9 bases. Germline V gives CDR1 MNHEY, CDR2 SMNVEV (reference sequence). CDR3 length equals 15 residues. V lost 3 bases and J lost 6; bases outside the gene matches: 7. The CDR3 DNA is TGTGCCAGCAGTTTGGGGACAGGGCCCCCGGATACGCAGTATTTT. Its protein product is CASSLGTGPPDTQYF.

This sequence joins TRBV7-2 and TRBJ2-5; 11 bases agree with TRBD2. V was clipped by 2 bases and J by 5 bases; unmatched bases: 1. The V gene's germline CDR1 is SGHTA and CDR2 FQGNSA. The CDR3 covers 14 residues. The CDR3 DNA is TGTGCCAGCAGCTTATCTAGCGGGAGGGAGACCCAGTACTTC. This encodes CASSLSSGRETQYF.

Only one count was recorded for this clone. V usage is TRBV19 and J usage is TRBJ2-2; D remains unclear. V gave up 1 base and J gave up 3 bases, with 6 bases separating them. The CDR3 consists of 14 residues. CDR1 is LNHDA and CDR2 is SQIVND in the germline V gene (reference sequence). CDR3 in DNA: TGTGCCAGTAGTATAGTTCGGGACACCGGGGAGCTGTTTTTT. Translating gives CASSIVRDTGELFF.

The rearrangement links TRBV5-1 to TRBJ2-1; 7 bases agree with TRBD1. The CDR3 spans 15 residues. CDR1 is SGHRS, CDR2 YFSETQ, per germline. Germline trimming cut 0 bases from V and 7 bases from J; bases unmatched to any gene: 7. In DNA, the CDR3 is TGCGCCAGCAGCTTGGAAGGGGGCGATGGGAATGAGCAGTTCTTC. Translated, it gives CASSLEGGDGNEQFF.

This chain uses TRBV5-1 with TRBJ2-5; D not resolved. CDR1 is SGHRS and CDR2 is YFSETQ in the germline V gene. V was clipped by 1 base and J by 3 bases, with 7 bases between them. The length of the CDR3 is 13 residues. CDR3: CASSLMSEETQYF. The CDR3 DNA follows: TGCGCCAGCAGCTTGATGTCAGAAGAGACCCAGTACTTC.

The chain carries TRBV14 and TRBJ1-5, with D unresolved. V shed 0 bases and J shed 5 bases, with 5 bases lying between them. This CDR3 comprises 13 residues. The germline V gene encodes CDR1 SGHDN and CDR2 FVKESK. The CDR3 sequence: CASSQERDQPQHF. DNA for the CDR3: TGTGCCAGCAGCCAAGAGAGGGATCAGCCCCAGCATTTT. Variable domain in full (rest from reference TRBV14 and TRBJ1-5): EAGVTQFPSHSVIEKGQTVTLRCDPISGHDNLYWYRRVMGKEIKFLLHFVKESKQDESGMPNNRFLAERTGGTYSTLKVQPAELEDSGVYFCASSQERDQPQHFGDGTRLSIL.

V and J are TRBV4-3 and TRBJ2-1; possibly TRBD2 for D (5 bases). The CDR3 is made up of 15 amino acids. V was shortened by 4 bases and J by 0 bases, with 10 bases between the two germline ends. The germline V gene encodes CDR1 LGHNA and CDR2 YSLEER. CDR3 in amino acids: CASSRSASSYNEQFF. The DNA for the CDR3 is TGCGCCAGCAGCCGTAGCGCGAGCTCCTACAATGAGCAGTTCTTC.